The sequence of this T cell receptor (beta chain) was determined in a study of T cell responses to AZD1222 COVID-19 vaccine. V lost 3 bases to trimming and J lost 5 bases, with 7 bases between them. The length of the CDR3 is 12 residues. The V gene's germline CDR1 is SGDLS and CDR2 YYNGEE. This clone was found a few times. TCRdb keeps only in-frame clones here, not all; method: immunoSEQ multiplex PCR. The table shows under 150,000 clones, with approximately 85% occurring only once. The sequencing here drew on peripheral blood, taken on day 0 of MenACWY control vaccination. This sequence originates from an adult in good health. This rearrangement joins TRBV9 to TRBJ2-3; D is unclear. CDR3 sequence: CASSAYGDTQYF. The CDR3 DNA sequence: TGTGCCAGCAGCGCCTATGGAGATACGCAGTATTTT.